The 18 T cell receptor beta chains below were found in one sample sequenced in a study of cytomegalovirus exposure and HLA in healthy donors. Profiled with immunoSEQ multiplex PCR; TCRdb holds only in-frame clones, not every one. The sample records about 98,000 clones, about 90% being singletons. Sequencing was carried out using PBMCs. These receptors were collected from a man in his late teens or twenties in good health and CMV-seropositive.

The rearrangement uses TRBV14 and TRBJ1-6, with D uncertain. This CDR3 is 14 amino acids long. Trimming stripped 0 bases from V and 8 bases from J, with 8 bases between. Germline CDR1 is SGHDN and CDR2 is FVKESK. The CDR3 sequence is CASSQESFYSPLHF. CDR3 DNA: TGTGCCAGCAGCCAAGAGAGTTTCTATTCACCCCTCCACTTT.

The rearrangement uses TRBV7-2 and TRBJ1-2, with D perhaps matching TRBD1 (6 bases). There are 12 residues in the CDR3. The germline gives CDR1 SGHTA, CDR2 FQGNSA. Trimming stripped 2 bases from V and 13 bases from J, with 14 bases between. CDR3 amino acids: CASSLPGDERTF. The CDR3 DNA sequence: TGTGCCAGCAGCTTACCAGGGGATGAGCGCACCTTC.

The chain has TRBV7-2 and TRBJ1-3, with 11 bases fitting TRBD1. Trimming cost V 5 bases and J 0 bases; bases outside gene matches: 9. The germline gives CDR1 SGHTA, CDR2 FQGNSA. The CDR3 is made up of 18 amino acids. In DNA, the CDR3 is TGTGCCAGCAGCCCACCCGGGACAGGGGGATACTCTGGAAACACCATATATTTT. Its protein is CASSPPGTGGYSGNTIYF.

Here the CDR3 reads CASSPEATNYGYTF. As DNA, the CDR3 is TGTGCCAGCAGCCCTGAAGCAACTAACTATGGCTACACCTTC. The V gene is TRBV9, the J gene TRBJ1-2, with D unclear. V was shortened by 4 bases and J by 0 bases, with 10 bases between the two germline ends. This CDR3 is 14 amino acids long. Per the germline V gene, CDR1 is SGDLS and CDR2 is YYNGEE. The variable domain in full, with the rest retrieved from reference TRBV9 and TRBJ1-2, is DSGVTQTPKHLITATGQRVTLRCSPRSGDLSVYWYQQSLDQGLQFLIQYYNGEERAKGNILERFSAQQFPDLHSELNLSSLELGDSALYFCASSPEATNYGYTFGSGTRLTVV.

This CDR3 reads CASAREFTNEKLFF. Here the CDR3 DNA reads TGCGCCAGCGCTCGGGAATTTACTAATGAAAAACTGTTTTTT. The rearrangement links TRBV4-3 to TRBJ1-4; the D is unclear. V was cut by 8 bases and J by 2 bases, with 12 bases left in between. The germline V gene encodes CDR1 LGHNA and CDR2 YSLEER. This CDR3 is built from 14 residues.

The chain combines TRBV4-2 with TRBJ2-7, with 11 bases aligning to TRBD2. This CDR3 has 16 amino acids. V shed 0 bases, J shed 0 bases, and the junction held 1 base outside the gene matches. The germline V gene has CDR1 LGHNA and CDR2 YNFKEQ. The DNA for the CDR3 is TGTGCCAGCAGCCAAGACCTAGCGGGGGGCTCCTACGAGCAGTACTTC. This codes for CASSQDLAGGSYEQYF.

The chain employs TRBV11-2 and TRBJ2-1; 11 nucleotides line up with TRBD1. This CDR3 is built from 16 residues. Per the germline V gene, CDR1 is SGHAT and CDR2 is FQNNGV. Trimming cost V 3 bases and J 8 bases; bases outside gene matches: 9. For the CDR3, the DNA is TGTGCCAGCAGCTTTATCCGGGACAGGGGGACCGATGAGCAGTTCTTC. It yields the protein CASSFIRDRGTDEQFF.

The gene calls are TRBV7-9 and TRBJ2-2; 11 positions agree with TRBD2. The length of the CDR3 is 15 residues. The junction had 7 bases not matched to a gene; V was cut back by 6 bases and J by 7 bases. Germline CDR1 reads SEHNR; CDR2 reads FQNEAQ (reference sequence). CDR3 nucleotide sequence: TGTGCCAGCAGTACTAGCGGGAGTAAGAACGGGGAGCTGTTTTTT. It codes for CASSTSGSKNGELFF.

J is TRBJ1-1 and V is TRBV6-5; 7 nucleotides agree with TRBD1. Trimming removed 5 bases from V and 9 bases from J; junction bases left unmatched: 6. Germline CDR1 MNHEY, CDR2 SVGAGI. The CDR3 contains 12 residues. The CDR3 bases are TGTGCCAGCAGTCCTGACAGGGACAAAGCTTTCTTT. It encodes CASSPDRDKAFF.

V usage is TRBV9 and J usage is TRBJ2-2; TRBD2 matches at 7 bases. The ends lost 3 bases at V and 0 bases at J; junction bases unmatched: 5. Germline CDR1 reads SGDLS; CDR2 reads YYNGEE. CDR3 length equals 16 residues. CDR3 residues: CASSGWGGANTGELFF. In DNA, the CDR3 is TGTGCCAGCAGCGGCTGGGGGGGAGCGAACACCGGGGAGCTGTTTTTT.

The genes are TRBV19 and TRBJ1-2; perhaps TRBD1 as D (5 bases). CDR3 length: 13 residues. Between the trimmed V and J ends, which lost 5 bases and 5 bases, there was a span of 12 bases. Germline V gene data show CDR1 as LNHDA and CDR2 as SQIVND (reference sequence). The CDR3 protein is CASSLAGRYGYTF. CDR3 nucleotide sequence: TGTGCCAGTAGTTTGGCAGGGAGGTATGGCTACACCTTC.

J is TRBJ1-1 and V is TRBV2, with 8 bases that match TRBD1. With 6 bases clipped from V and 4 bases from J, the junction kept 16 bases outside the gene matches. CDR3 length: 17 amino acids. Per germline, CDR1 SNHLY and CDR2 FYNNEI. The CDR3 sequence: CASRSTGEGAGGTEAFF. Here the CDR3 DNA reads TGTGCCAGCAGGTCGACAGGGGAAGGGGCCGGAGGCACTGAAGCTTTCTTT.

This clone was detected only a few times. The chain recombines TRBV5-1 with TRBJ2-2; D is perhaps TRBD1 (6 bases). V gave up 4 bases and J gave up 1 base, with 14 bases separating them. This CDR3 contains 16 residues. CDR1 and CDR2 from the germline V gene are SGHRS and YFSETQ. This CDR3 is CASSKTTGRNTGELFF. CDR3 nucleotide sequence: TGCGCCAGCAGCAAGACGACAGGCCGGAACACCGGGGAGCTGTTTTTT.

The rearrangement links TRBV6-5 to TRBJ2-3, with D uncertain. The ends were cut back, 4 bases at V and 0 bases at J, with 8 bases in the middle. Germline V lookup: CDR1 MNHEY, CDR2 SVGAGI. The CDR3 contains 14 residues. The CDR3, as DNA: TGTGCCAGCAGTTCCAGCGAAAGCACAGATACGCAGTATTTT. Translated, it gives CASSSSESTDTQYF.

In this sample, this clone is medium-sized. The CDR3 DNA reads TGTGCCAGTAGACAGGGAAATGAAAAACTGTTTTTT. Its protein product is CASRQGNEKLFF. V and J are TRBV28 and TRBJ1-4; 7 bases match TRBD1. The length of the CDR3 is 12 residues. The germline V gene encodes CDR1 MDHEN and CDR2 SYDVKM. Unmatched junction bases numbered 3, after V lost 9 bases and J lost 5 bases.

The rearrangement links TRBV11-3 to TRBJ2-2; 7 bases align to TRBD2. V lost 2 bases, J lost 8 bases, and 11 bases stayed unmatched. Germline assignment: CDR1 SGHNT and CDR2 YENEEA. This CDR3 spans 16 amino acids. CDR3 sequence: CASSLSGGGGRGELFF. In nucleotides, the CDR3 is TGTGCCAGCAGCTTATCTGGCGGCGGGGGAAGAGGGGAGCTGTTTTTT. The whole variable domain, filled in from reference TRBV11-3 and TRBJ2-2, reads EAGVVQSPRYKIIEKKQPVAFWCNPISGHNTLYWYLQNLGQGPELLIRYENEEAVDDSQLPKDRFSAERLKGVDSTLKIQPAELGDSAVYLCASSLSGGGGRGELFFGEGSRLTVL.

The chain links TRBV4-3 to TRBJ2-7; TRBD2 aligns across 10 bases. CDR3 size: 16 residues. Germline CDR1 and CDR2: LGHNA and YSLEER. Trimming removed 0 bases from V and 1 base from J; junction bases left unmatched: 3. CDR3 sequence (DNA): TGCGCCAGCAGCCAAGATCTACTAGCGGGGTCCTACGAGCAGTACTTC. This gives the protein CASSQDLLAGSYEQYF.

The chain uses TRBV7-3 and TRBJ2-2, with 7 bases identical to TRBD1. Germline V lookup: CDR1 SGHTA, CDR2 FQGTGA. This CDR3 has 13 amino acids. The trim removed 5 bases at V and 6 bases at J, leaving 3 bases unmatched. The CDR3 DNA follows: TGTGCCAGCAGCACCGGACAGGCCGGGGAGCTGTTTTTT. It encodes CASSTGQAGELFF.